Reported below is one T cell receptor beta chain. Its antigen is unidentified. The sample is drawn from a study of siplizumab effects on memory and regulatory T cells. This table comes from immunoSEQ multiplex PCR, and its TCRdb copy is limited to in-frame clones, with some not included. The table includes roughly 100,000 clones, roughly 92% detected once. Study-wide results and caveats: Naive or memory phenotype assignment was not possible for roughly 80-96% of proliferating CD4+ or CD8+ clones. Proliferating siplizumab-cultured Tregs lacked confirmed suppressive function. The study found that mappable alloreactive CD4+ clones averaged roughly 75% Treg-derived with siplizumab and around 25% in controls.

The sample comprised CD4+ T cells sorted from blood. The TCR was taken from a human donor in good health.

Here the CDR3 DNA reads TGTGCCAGCAGTAGTTTTGGGACAGGGACTCCTGGGGCCAACGTCCTGACTTTC. Residues: CASSSFGTGTPGANVLTF. The chain is built from TRBV28 and TRBJ2-6; 9 nucleotides agree with TRBD1. This CDR3 is built from 18 residues. The V gene end was trimmed by 5 bases and the J gene end by 2 bases; junction bases not matched to a gene: 10. Germline V gives CDR1 MDHEN, CDR2 SYDVKM.